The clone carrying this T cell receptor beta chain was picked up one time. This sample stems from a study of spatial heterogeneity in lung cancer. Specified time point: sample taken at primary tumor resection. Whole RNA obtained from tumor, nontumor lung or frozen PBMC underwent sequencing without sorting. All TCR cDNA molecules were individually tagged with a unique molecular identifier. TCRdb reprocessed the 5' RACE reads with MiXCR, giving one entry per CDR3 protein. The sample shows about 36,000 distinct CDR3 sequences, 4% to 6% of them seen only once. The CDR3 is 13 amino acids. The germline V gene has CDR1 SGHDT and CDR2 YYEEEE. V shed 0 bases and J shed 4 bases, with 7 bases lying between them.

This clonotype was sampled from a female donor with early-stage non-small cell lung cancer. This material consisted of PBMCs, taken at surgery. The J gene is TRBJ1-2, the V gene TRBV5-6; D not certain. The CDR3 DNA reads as TGTGCCAGCAGCTTGGAAAGGTCCTATGGCTACACCTTC. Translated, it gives CASSLERSYGYTF.